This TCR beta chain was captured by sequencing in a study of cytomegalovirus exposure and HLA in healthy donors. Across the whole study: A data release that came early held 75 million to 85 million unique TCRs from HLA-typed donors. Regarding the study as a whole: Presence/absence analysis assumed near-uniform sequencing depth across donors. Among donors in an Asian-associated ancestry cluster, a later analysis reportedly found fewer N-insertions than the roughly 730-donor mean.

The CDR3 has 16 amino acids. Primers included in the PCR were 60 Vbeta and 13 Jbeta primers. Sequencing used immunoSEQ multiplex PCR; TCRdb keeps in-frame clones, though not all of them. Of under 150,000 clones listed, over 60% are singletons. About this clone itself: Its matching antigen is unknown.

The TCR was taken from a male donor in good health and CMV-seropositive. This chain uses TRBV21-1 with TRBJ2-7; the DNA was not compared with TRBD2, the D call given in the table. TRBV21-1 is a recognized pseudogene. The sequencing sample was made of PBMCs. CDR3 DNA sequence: TGTGCCAGCAGCAAAGCGAGGGACTCCAGCTCCTACGAGCAGTACTTC. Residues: CASSKARDSSSYEQYF.